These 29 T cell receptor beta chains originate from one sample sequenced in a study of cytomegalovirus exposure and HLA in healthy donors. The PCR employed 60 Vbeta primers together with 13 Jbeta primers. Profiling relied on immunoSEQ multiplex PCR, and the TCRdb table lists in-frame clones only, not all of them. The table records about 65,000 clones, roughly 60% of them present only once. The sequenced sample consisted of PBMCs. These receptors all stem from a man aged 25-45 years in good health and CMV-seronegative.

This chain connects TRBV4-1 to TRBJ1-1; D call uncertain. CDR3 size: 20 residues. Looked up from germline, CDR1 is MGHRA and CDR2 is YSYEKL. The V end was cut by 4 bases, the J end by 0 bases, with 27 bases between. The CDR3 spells CASSRGRILTLLEMNTEAFF. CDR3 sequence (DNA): TGCGCCAGCAGCCGCGGTAGAATTTTGACCCTTTTGGAGATGAACACTGAAGCTTTCTTT.

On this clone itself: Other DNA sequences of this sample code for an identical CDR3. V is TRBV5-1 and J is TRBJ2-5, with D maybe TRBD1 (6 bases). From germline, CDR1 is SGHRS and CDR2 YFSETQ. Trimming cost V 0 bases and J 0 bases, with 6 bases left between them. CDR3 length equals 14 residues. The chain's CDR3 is CASSLGTDQETQYF. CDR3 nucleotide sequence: TGCGCCAGCAGCTTGGGGACAGACCAAGAGACCCAGTACTTC.

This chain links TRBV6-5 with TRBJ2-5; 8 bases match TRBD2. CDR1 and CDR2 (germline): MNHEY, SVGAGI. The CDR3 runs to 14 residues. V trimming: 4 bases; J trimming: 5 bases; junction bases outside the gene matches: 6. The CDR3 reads CASSFSGVGETQYF. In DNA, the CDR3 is TGTGCCAGCAGTTTTAGCGGGGTCGGGGAGACCCAGTACTTC.

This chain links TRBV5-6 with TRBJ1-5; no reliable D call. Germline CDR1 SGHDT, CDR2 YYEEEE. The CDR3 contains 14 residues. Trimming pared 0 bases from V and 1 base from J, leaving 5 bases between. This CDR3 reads CASSLGQSNQPQHF. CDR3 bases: TGTGCCAGCAGCTTGGGTCAAAGCAATCAGCCCCAGCATTTT.

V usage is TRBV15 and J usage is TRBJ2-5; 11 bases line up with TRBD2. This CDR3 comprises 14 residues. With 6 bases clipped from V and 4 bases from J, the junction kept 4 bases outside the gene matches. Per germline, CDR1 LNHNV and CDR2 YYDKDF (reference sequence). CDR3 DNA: TGTGCCACCAGTAGCGGGGGGGCGGCAGAGACCCAGTACTTC. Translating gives CATSSGGAAETQYF. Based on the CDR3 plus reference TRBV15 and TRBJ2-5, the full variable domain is DAMVIQNPRYQVTQFGKPVTLSCSQTLNHNVMYWYQQKSSQAPKLLFHYYDKDFNNEADTPDNFQSRRPNTSFCFLDIRSPGLGDTAMYLCATSSGGAAETQYFGPGTRLLVL.

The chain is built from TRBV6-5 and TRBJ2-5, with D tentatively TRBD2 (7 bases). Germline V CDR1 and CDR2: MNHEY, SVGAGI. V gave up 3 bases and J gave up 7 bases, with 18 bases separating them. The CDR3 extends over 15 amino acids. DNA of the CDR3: TGTGCCAGCAGTTATCCGACGGGGGGCGGCGGGACCCAGTACTTC. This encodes CASSYPTGGGGTQYF.

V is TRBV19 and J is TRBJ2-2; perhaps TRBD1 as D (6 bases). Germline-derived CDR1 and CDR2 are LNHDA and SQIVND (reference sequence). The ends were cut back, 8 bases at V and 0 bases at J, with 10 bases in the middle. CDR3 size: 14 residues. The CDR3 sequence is CASRTDPNTGELFF. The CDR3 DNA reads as TGTGCCAGTCGGACAGATCCGAACACCGGGGAGCTGTTTTTT. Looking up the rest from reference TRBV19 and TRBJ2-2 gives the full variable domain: DGGITQSPKYLFRKEGQNVTLSCEQNLNHDAMYWYRQDPGQGLRLIYYSQIVNDFQKGDIAEGYSVSREKKESFPLTVTSAQKNPTAFYLCASRTDPNTGELFFGEGSRLTVL.

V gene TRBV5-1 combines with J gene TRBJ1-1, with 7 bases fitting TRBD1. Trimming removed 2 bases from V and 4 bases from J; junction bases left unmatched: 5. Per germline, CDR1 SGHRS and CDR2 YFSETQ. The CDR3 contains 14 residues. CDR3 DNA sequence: TGCGCCAGCAGCTTAACAGGGGTCTTCACTGAAGCTTTCTTT. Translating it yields CASSLTGVFTEAFF.

The CDR3, as DNA: TGTGCCAGCAGTATGTGGGGGGAGGGCTACAATGAGCAGTTCTTC. Protein product: CASSMWGEGYNEQFF. This chain links TRBV7-2 with TRBJ2-1, with 7 bases fitting TRBD2. The CDR3 is 15 residues long. The trim removed 6 bases at V and 3 bases at J, leaving 8 bases unmatched. Germline loops: CDR1 SGHTA, CDR2 FQGNSA.

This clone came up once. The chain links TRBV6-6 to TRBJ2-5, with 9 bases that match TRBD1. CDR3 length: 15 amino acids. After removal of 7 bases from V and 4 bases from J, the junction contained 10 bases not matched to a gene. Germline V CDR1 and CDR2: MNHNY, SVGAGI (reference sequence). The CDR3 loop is CASNPPTGGIETQYF. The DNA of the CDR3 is TGTGCCAGCAACCCCCCGACAGGGGGAATAGAGACCCAGTACTTC.

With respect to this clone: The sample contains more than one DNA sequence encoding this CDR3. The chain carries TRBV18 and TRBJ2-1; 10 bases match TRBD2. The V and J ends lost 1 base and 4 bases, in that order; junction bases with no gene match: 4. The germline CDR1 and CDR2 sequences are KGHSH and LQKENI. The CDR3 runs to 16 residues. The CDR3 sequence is CASSPRERGGYNEQFF. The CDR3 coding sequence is TGTGCCAGCTCACCACGCGAGCGGGGGGGGTACAATGAGCAGTTCTTC.

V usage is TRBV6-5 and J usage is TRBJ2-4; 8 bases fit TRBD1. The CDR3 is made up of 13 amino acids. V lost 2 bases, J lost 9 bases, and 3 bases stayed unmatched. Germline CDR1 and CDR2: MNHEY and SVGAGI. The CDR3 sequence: CASSYDRGAIQYF. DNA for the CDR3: TGTGCCAGCAGTTACGACAGGGGTGCCATTCAGTACTTC.

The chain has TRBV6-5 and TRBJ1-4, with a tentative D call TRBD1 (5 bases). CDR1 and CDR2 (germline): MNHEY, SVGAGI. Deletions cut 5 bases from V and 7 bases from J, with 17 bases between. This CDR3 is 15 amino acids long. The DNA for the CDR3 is TGTGCCAGCAGTCCCGACAGAAGTAACGGTGAAAAACTGTTTTTT. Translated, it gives CASSPDRSNGEKLFF.

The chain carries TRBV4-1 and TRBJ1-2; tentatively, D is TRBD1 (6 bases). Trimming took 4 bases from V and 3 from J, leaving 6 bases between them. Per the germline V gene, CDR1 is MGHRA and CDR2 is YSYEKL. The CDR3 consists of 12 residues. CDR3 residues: CASSPGDYGYTF. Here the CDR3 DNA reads TGCGCCAGCAGCCCAGGGGACTATGGCTACACCTTC.

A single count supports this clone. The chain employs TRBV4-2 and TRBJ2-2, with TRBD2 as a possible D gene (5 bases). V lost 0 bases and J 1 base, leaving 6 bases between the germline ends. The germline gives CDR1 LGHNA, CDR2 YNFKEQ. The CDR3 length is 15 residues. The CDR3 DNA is TGTGCCAGCAGCCAAGAGGCGGGGAACACCGGGGAGCTGTTTTTT. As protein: CASSQEAGNTGELFF.

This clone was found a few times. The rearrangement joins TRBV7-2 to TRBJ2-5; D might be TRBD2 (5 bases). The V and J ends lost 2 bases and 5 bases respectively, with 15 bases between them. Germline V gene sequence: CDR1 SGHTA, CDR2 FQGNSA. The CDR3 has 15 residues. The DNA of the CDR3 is TGTGCCAGCAGCTTAATGCGGGCTCTGGAGGAGACCCAGTACTTC. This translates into CASSLMRALEETQYF.

In DNA, the CDR3 is TGTGCCAGCAGCACCCGACAGACGAAGTCGTTCTTC. Its translation: CASSTRQTKSFF. The V and J genes are TRBV2 and TRBJ2-1, with D tentatively TRBD1 (5 bases). This CDR3 is built from 12 residues. Germline V CDR1 and CDR2: SNHLY, FYNNEI. V gave up 6 bases and J gave up 15 bases, with 18 bases separating them.

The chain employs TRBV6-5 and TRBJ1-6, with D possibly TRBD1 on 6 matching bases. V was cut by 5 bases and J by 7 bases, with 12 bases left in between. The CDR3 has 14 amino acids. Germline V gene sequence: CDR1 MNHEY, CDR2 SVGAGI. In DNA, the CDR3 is TGTGCCAGCAGTAACAGGGTTGTGAATTCACCCCTCCACTTT. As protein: CASSNRVVNSPLHF.

The CDR3 coding sequence is TGTGCCAGCAGCTTGGCCCCGACAGGGGGTGACACTGAAGCTTTCTTT. Translated: CASSLAPTGGDTEAFF. The chain recombines TRBV5-5 with TRBJ1-1, with 9 positions matching TRBD1. V gave up 0 bases and J gave up 3 bases; unmatched junction bases: 6. CDR3 size: 16 residues. CDR1 and CDR2 from the germline V gene are SGHKS and YYEKEE (reference sequence).

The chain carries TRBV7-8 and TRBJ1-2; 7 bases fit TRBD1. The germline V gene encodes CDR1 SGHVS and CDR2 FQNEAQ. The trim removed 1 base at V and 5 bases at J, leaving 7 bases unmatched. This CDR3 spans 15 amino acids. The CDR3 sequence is CASSLGQGREYGYTF. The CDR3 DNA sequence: TGTGCCAGCAGCTTAGGACAGGGTCGAGAATATGGCTACACCTTC.

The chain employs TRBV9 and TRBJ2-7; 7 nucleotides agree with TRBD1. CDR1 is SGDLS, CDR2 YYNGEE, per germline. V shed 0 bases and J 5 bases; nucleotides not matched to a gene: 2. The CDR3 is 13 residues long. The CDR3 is CASSVGQGHEQYF. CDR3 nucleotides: TGTGCCAGCAGCGTAGGACAGGGACACGAGCAGTACTTC. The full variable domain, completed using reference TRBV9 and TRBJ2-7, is DSGVTQTPKHLITATGQRVTLRCSPRSGDLSVYWYQQSLDQGLQFLIQYYNGEERAKGNILERFSAQQFPDLHSELNLSSLELGDSALYFCASSVGQGHEQYFGPGTRLTVT.

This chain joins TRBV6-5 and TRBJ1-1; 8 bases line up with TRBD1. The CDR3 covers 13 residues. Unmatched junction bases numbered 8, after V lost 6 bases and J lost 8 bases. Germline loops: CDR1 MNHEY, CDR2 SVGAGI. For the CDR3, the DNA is TGTGCCAGCAGGACAGGGGACGATCGAGAAGCTTTCTTT. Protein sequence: CASRTGDDREAFF.

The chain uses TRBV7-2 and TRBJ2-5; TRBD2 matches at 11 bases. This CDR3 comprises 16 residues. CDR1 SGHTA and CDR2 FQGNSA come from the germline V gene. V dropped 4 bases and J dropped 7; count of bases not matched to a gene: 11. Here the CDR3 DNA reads TGTGCCAGCAGCTCCCGACTAGCGGGGCCCGGTGGGACCCAGTACTTC. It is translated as CASSSRLAGPGGTQYF.

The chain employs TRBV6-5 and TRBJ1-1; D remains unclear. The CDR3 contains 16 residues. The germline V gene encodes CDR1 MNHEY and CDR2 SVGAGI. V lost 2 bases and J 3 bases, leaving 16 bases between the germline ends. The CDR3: CASSYTRRKADTEAFF. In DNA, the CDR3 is TGTGCCAGCAGTTACACCCGACGGAAAGCGGACACTGAAGCTTTCTTT.

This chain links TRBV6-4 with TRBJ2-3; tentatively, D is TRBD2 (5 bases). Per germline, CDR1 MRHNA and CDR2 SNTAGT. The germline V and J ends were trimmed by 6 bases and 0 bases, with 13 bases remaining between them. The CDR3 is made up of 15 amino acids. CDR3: CASSRGTSSTDTQYF. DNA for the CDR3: TGTGCCAGCAGCCGGGGAACCTCTAGCACAGATACGCAGTATTTT.

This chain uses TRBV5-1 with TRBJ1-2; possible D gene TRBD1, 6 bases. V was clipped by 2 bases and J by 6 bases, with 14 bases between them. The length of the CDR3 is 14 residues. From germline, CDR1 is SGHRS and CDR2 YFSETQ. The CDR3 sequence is CASSFPGQEHGYTF. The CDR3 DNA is TGCGCCAGCAGCTTTCCGGGACAAGAGCATGGCTACACCTTC.

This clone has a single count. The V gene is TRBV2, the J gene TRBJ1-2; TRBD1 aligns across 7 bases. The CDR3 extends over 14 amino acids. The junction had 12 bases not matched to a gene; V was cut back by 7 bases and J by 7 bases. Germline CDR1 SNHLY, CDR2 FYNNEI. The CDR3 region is CASTARQGVSGYTF. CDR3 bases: TGTGCCAGCACTGCAAGACAGGGAGTGTCTGGCTACACCTTC. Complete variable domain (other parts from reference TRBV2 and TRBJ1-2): EPEVTQTPSHQVTQMGQEVILRCVPISNHLYFYWYRQILGQKVEFLVSFYNNEISEKSEIFDDQFSVERPDGSNFTLKIRSTKLEDSAMYFCASTARQGVSGYTFGSGTRLTVV.

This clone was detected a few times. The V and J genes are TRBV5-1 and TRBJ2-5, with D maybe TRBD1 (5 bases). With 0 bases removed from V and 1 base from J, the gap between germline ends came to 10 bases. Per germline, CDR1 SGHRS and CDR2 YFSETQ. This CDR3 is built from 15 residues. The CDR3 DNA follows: TGCGCCAGCAGCTTGGCAGGGCGCGCCCAAGAGACCCAGTACTTC. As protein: CASSLAGRAQETQYF.

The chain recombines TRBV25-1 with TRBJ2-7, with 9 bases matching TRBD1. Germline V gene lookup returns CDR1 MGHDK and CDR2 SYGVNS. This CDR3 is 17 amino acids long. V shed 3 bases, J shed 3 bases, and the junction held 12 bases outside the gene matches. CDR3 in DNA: TGTGCCAGCAGTGATTCCGTAGGACAGGGGCAGGGCTACGAGCAGTACTTC. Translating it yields CASSDSVGQGQGYEQYF.